Here is one T cell receptor beta chain with its context. The antigen is not known. Random-hexamer reverse transcription was applied to about 0.5 to 1 ug RNA. With immunoSEQ multiplex PCR, TCR beta CDR3 was amplified across 54 Vbeta and 13 Jbeta. TCRdb used MiXCR to reprocess the immunoSEQ multiplex PCR reads, holding one entry per CDR3 protein. Among 110,000 or so distinct CDR3 sequences listed, about 95% were seen once. Controls matched for sex and age were healthy donors. In contrast to the negatively isolated CD8+ and CD4+ T cells, TEMRA cells were FACS-enriched. The data were taken from a study of CD8 T cells in Susac syndrome. General study points: The study recognized that the number of individuals in its TCR sequencing and HLA analysis was relatively small.

Sequencing was performed on CD4+ T cells from PBMCs. The clonotype originates from a human donor in good health.

The CDR3: CSAAGTALLLVKNIQYF. The CDR3 coding sequence is TGCAGTGCTGCCGGGACAGCCTTACTGTTGGTTAAAAACATTCAGTACTTC. The chain has TRBV20-1 and TRBJ2-4; 7 nucleotides agree with TRBD1. The V gene end was trimmed by 5 bases and the J gene end by 4 bases; junction bases not matched to a gene: 17. The germline CDR1 and CDR2 sequences are DFQATT and SNEGSKA (reference sequence). The CDR3 covers 17 residues.